Each of the 8 T cell receptor beta chains below was sequenced from the same sample in a study of blood T cell repertoires in COVID-19. Measured with immunoSEQ multiplex PCR; TCRdb has only the in-frame clones, and not every one. The table has 200,000 to 250,000 clones, about 87% seen once. The specimen sequenced was PBMCs or T cells enriched from blood (not recorded which). These receptor sequences come from a woman aged 25 to 39 who had recovered from COVID-19.

The CDR3 DNA reads as TGTGCCAGCTCACCACAACAGGGCGACTCTGGAAACACCATATATTTT. This sequence encodes CASSPQQGDSGNTIYF. This chain links TRBV18 with TRBJ1-3, with a weak D call TRBD1 (6 bases). CDR3 length: 16 amino acids. The ends were cut back, 1 base at V and 0 bases at J, with 10 bases in the middle. Per germline, CDR1 KGHSH and CDR2 LQKENI.

The J gene is TRBJ1-4, the V gene TRBV18; TRBD1 matches at 7 bases. CDR3 length equals 15 residues. Germline V gene data show CDR1 as KGHSH and CDR2 as LQKENI. The junction had 12 bases not matched to a gene; V was cut back by 6 bases and J by 8 bases. In DNA, the CDR3 is TGTGCCAGCTCCCCCGGAGGGGGCGCTGGGGAAAAACTGTTTTTT. Residues: CASSPGGGAGEKLFF. Drawing the rest from reference TRBV18 and TRBJ1-4, the complete variable domain is NAGVMQNPRHLVRRRGQEARLRCSPMKGHSHVYWYRQLPEEGLKFMVYLQKENIIDESGMPKERFSAEFPKEGPSILRIQQVVRGDSAAYFCASSPGGGAGEKLFFGSGTQLSVL.

This chain connects TRBV12-3 or TRBV12-4 to TRBJ1-6; weak D call: TRBD1 (5 bases). CDR3 length: 12 amino acids. V gave up 4 bases and J gave up 12 bases, with 10 bases separating them. CDR3 nucleotide sequence: TGTGCCAGCAGTTCAGGGATCGGACCCCTCCACTTT. Encoded protein: CASSSGIGPLHF.

This chain links TRBV15 with TRBJ2-7; 8 bases map to TRBD2. Looked up from germline, CDR1 is LNHNV and CDR2 is YYDKDF (reference sequence). CDR3 length equals 14 residues. With 0 bases clipped from V and 3 bases from J, the junction kept 1 base outside the gene matches. The CDR3 DNA is TGTGCCACCAGCAGAGAACGGGGGGGCTACGAGCAGTACTTC. This codes for CATSRERGGYEQYF.

This rearrangement joins TRBV10-3 to TRBJ1-5; D call uncertain. The CDR3 runs to 15 residues. V dropped 0 bases and J dropped 3 bases, with 9 bases sitting between them. The V gene's germline CDR1 is ENHRY and CDR2 SYGVKD. The CDR3 here is CAISESSTDNQPQHF. The CDR3 nucleotides read TGTGCCATCAGTGAGTCGAGCACCGACAATCAGCCCCAGCATTTT.

This clone has only a few counts. V is TRBV2 and J is TRBJ2-2, with 8 bases that match TRBD2. With 8 bases clipped from V and 4 bases from J, the junction kept 9 bases outside the gene matches. Germline lookup yields CDR1 SNHLY and CDR2 FYNNEI. This CDR3 has 15 residues. CDR3 nucleotide sequence: TGTGCCAGCTCTCGGGGGGGTTCAAGCACCGGGGAGCTGTTTTTT. It specifies CASSRGGSSTGELFF.

The rearrangement joins TRBV7-9 to TRBJ1-3; D unclear. The CDR3 totals 14 residues. Germline lookup yields CDR1 SEHNR and CDR2 FQNEAQ (reference sequence). Trimming pared 5 bases from V and 1 base from J, leaving 9 bases between. The CDR3 here is CASSRSGSGNTIYF. CDR3 sequence (DNA): TGTGCCAGCAGCCGGTCGGGGTCTGGAAACACCATATATTTT.

This clone was detected once. The CDR3 DNA sequence: TGTGCCAGCAGCGTAGGTGCAGGGAAGTCCTACGAGCAGTACTTC. Translated, it gives CASSVGAGKSYEQYF. V and J are TRBV9 and TRBJ2-7, with D possibly TRBD1 on 5 matching bases. The CDR3 is 15 residues long. The germline V gene has CDR1 SGDLS and CDR2 YYNGEE. The ends were cut back, 0 bases at V and 1 base at J, with 11 bases in the middle.